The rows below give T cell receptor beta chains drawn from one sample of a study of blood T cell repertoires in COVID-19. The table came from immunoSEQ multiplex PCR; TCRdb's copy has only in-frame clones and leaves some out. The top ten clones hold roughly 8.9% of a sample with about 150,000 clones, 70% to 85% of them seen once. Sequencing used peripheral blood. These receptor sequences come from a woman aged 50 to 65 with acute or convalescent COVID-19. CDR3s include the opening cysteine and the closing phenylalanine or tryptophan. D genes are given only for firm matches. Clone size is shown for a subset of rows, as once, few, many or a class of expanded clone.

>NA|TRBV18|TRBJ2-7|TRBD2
CASSFVSSGSSYEQYF
TGTGCCAGCTCCTTCGTCTCTAGCGGGAGCTCCTACGAGCAGTACTTC
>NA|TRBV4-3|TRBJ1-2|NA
CASSQTPPGWGPYGYTF
TGCGCCAGCAGCCAGACCCCCCCGGGATGGGGGCCCTATGGCTACACCTTC
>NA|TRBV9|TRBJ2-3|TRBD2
CASSVGASGGLTDTQYF
TGTGCCAGCAGCGTAGGGGCTAGCGGGGGACTCACAGATACGCAGTATTTT
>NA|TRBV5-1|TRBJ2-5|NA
CASSLGGPETQYF
TGCGCCAGCAGCTTGGGGGGCCCAGAGACCCAGTACTTC
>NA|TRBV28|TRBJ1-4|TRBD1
CASRKQGANNEKLFF
TGTGCCAGCAGAAAACAGGGGGCGAATAATGAAAAACTGTTTTTT
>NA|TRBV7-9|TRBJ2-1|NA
CASSHKSGDSYNEQFF
TGTGCCAGCAGCCACAAATCGGGGGACTCCTACAATGAGCAGTTCTTC
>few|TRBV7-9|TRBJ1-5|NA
CASSLFDQPQHF
TGTGCCAGCAGCTTATTCGATCAGCCCCAGCATTTT
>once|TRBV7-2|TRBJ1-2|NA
CASSLVGASYGYTF
TGTGCCAGCAGCTTAGTGGGGGCTAGCTATGGCTACACCTTC
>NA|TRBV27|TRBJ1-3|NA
CASSFPDKPGNTIYF
TGTGCCAGCAGTTTTCCGGACAAGCCTGGAAACACCATATATTTT
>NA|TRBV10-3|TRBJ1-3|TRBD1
CAISSSTGLGNTIYF
TGTGCCATCAGTTCCTCGACAGGGTTGGGAAACACCATATATTTT
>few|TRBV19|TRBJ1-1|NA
CASSISRTPNTEAFF
TGTGCCAGTAGTATTTCTCGGACACCGAACACTGAAGCTTTCTTT
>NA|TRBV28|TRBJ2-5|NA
CASSLEVWGRKTQYF
TGTGCCAGCAGTTTAGAAGTGTGGGGCCGCAAGACCCAGTACTTC
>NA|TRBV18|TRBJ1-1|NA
CASSPGVAEAFF
TGTGCCAGCTCACCAGGAGTAGCTGAAGCTTTCTTT
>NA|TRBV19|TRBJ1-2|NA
CASSSTVNSGGSGYTF
TGTGCCAGTAGTTCGACAGTCAACTCTGGAGGGTCTGGCTACACCTTC
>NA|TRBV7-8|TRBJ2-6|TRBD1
CASSYRGSGANVLTF
TGTGCCAGCAGCTACAGGGGATCTGGGGCCAACGTCCTGACTTTC
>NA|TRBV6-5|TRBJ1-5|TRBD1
CASRTGNNQPQHF
TGTGCCAGCAGGACAGGGAACAATCAGCCCCAGCATTTT
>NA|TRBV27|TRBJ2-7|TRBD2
CASSAPRGTSGRTWQYF
TGTGCCAGCAGTGCTCCAAGAGGGACTAGCGGGAGGACATGGCAGTACTTC
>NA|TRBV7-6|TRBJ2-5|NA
CASSLGRRGETQYF
TGTGCCAGCAGCTTAGGGAGGAGAGGCGAGACCCAGTACTTC
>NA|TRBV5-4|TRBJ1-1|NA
CASSSEAQMNTEAFF
TGTGCCAGCAGCTCCGAAGCACAGATGAACACTGAAGCTTTCTTT
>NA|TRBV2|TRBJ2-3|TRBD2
CASSRRGGPSTDTQYF
TGTGCCAGCAGTCGTCGCGGGGGGCCAAGCACAGATACGCAGTATTTT
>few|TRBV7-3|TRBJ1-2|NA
CASSSSLYGYTF
TGTGCCAGCAGCTCGTCCCTCTATGGCTACACCTTC
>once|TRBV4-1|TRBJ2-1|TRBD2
CASSQALRGAYNEQFF
TGCGCCAGCAGCCAAGCTCTGCGGGGGGCCTACAATGAGCAGTTCTTC
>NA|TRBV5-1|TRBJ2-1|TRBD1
CASSWAGTGGDEQFF
TGCGCCAGCAGCTGGGCCGGGACAGGGGGAGATGAGCAGTTCTTC
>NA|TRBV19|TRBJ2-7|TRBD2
CASSIAGESSLEQYF
TGTGCCAGTAGTATCGCGGGGGAGTCCTCCCTCGAGCAGTACTTC
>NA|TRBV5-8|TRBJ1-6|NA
CASPRQLMGRSPLHF
TGTGCCAGCCCGCGACAGCTTATGGGGCGGTCACCCCTCCACTTT
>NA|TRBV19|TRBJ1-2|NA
CASTAGGPGYTF
TGTGCCAGTACCGCGGGGGGGCCAGGCTACACCTTC
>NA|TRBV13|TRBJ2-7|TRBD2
CASSLISGGVYEQYF
TGTGCCAGCAGCTTAATCAGCGGGGGGGTTTACGAGCAGTACTTC
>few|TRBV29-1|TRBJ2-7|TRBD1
CSVSGTGVYEQYF
TGCAGCGTCTCCGGGACAGGGGTCTACGAGCAGTACTTC
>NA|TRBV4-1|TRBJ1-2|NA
CASSQGTSGQLYGYTF
TGCGCCAGCAGCCAAGGTACTTCCGGACAGCTATATGGCTACACCTTC